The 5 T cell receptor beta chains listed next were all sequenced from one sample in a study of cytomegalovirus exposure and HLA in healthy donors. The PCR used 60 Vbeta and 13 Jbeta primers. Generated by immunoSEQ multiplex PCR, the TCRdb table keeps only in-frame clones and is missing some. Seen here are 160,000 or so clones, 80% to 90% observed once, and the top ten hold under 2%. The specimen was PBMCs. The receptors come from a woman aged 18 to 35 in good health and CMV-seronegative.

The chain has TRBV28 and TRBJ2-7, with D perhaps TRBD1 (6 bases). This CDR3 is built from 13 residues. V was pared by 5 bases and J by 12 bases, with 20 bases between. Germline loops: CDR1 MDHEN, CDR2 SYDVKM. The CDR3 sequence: CASSQPTGLGRYF. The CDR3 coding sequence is TGTGCCAGCAGTCAGCCTACAGGGTTGGGGCGGTACTTC.

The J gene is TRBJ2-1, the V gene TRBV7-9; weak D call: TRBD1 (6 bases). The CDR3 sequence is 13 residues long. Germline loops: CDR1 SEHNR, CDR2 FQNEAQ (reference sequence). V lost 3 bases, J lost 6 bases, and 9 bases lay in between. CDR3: CASSLMGANEQFF. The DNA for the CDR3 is TGTGCCAGCAGCTTGATGGGGGCCAATGAGCAGTTCTTC.

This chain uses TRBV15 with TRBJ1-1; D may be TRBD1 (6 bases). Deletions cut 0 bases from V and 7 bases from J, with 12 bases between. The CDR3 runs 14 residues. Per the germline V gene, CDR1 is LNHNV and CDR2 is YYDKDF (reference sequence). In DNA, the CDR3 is TGTGCCACCAGCAGAGATTGGGGGGGCAGTGAAGCTTTCTTT. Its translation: CATSRDWGGSEAFF. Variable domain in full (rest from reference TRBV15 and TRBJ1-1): DAMVIQNPRYQVTQFGKPVTLSCSQTLNHNVMYWYQQKSSQAPKLLFHYYDKDFNNEADTPDNFQSRRPNTSFCFLDIRSPGLGDTAMYLCATSRDWGGSEAFFGQGTRLTVV.

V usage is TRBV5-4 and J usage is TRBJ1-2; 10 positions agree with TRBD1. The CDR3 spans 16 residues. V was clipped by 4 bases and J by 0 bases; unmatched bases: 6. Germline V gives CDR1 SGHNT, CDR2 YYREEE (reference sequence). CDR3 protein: CASSEDRGSSNYGYTF. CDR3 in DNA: TGTGCCAGCAGCGAGGACAGGGGGTCTTCTAACTATGGCTACACCTTC.

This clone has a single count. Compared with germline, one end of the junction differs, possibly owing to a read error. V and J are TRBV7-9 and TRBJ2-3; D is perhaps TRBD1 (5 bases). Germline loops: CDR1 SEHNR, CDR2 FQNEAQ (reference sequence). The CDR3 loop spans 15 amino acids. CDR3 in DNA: TGTTCCAGCAGCTTAGCCAGGGTAACCATCGATACGCAGTATTTT. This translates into CSSSLARVTIDTQYF.